This T cell receptor (beta chain) was sequenced in a study of cytomegalovirus exposure and HLA in healthy donors. In its sample, this clone was seen a few times. The CDR3 length is 17 residues. V dropped 4 bases and J dropped 5 bases, with 24 bases sitting between them. Per germline, CDR1 SGDLS and CDR2 YYNGEE. The PCR used 60 Vbeta and 13 Jbeta primers. Libraries were prepared by immunoSEQ multiplex PCR; TCRdb keeps only in-frame clonotypes and omits some of them. The sample includes 150,000 or so clones, 65% to 80% of them seen just once. Sample: PBMCs. This rearrangement joins TRBV9 to TRBJ2-5; D possibly corresponds to TRBD1 (5 bases). This clonotype was sampled from a man in his forties in good health and CMV-seropositive. In DNA form, the CDR3 reads TGTGCCAGCAGCCATACCCCACAACATGGGGCAGGGGAGACCCAGTACTTC. Residues: CASSHTPQHGAGETQYF.